The clone carrying this T cell receptor beta chain was seen a few times. This sample stems from a study of CD8+ T cells in alopecia areata. The germline V gene encodes CDR1 SGHNT and CDR2 YYREEE (reference sequence). The CDR3 extends over 12 amino acids. The germline V and J ends were trimmed by 4 bases and 2 bases, with 6 bases remaining between them. The treatment is: oral pan-JAK inhibitor, 5-10 mg twice daily. cDNA reverse transcribed from extracted RNA served as the sequencing template. Some clones are missing from TCRdb's copy, which holds only in-frame ones; the method was immunoSEQ multiplex PCR. This table has 160,000 or so clones, roughly 60% appearing once.

This sample comprised CD4+ T cells sorted from blood, obtained between weeks 55 and 65, from a patient treated with tofacitinib. The sequence came from a human donor with alopecia areata. The chain links TRBV5-4 to TRBJ1-1; no firm D call. The CDR3 bases are TGTGCCAGCAGCGCACGTAACACTGAAGCTTTCTTT. It specifies CASSARNTEAFF.